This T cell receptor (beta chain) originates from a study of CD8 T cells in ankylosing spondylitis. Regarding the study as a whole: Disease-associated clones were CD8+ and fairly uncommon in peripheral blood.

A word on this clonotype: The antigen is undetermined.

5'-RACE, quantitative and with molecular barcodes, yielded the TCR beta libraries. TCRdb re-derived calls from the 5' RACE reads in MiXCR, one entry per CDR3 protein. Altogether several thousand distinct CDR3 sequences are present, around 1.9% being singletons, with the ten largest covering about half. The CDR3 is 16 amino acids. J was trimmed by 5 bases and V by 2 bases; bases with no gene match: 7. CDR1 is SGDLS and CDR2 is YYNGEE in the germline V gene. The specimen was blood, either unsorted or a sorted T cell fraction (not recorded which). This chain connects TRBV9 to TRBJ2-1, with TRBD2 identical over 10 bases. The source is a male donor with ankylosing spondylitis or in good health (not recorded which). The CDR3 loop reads CASSVRSSGSDNEQFF. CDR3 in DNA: TGTGCCAGCAGCGTCAGGTCTAGCGGGAGTGACAATGAGCAGTTCTTC.